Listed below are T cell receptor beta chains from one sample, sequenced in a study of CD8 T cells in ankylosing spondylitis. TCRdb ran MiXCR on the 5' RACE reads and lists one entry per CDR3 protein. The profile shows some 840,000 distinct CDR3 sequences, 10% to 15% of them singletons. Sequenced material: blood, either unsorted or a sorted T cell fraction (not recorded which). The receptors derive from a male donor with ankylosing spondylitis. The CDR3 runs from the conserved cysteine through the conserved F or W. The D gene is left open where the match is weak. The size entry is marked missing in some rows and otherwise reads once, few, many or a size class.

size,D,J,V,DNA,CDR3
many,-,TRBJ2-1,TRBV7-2,TGTGCCAGCAGCTTACTAACTAGTACTGAGCAGTTCTTC,CASSLLTSTEQFF
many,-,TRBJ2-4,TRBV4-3,TGCGCCAGCAGCCGGGAGTTAGGGTGGGAAAACATTCAGTACTTC,CASSRELGWENIQYF
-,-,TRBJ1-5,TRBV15,TGTGCCACCAGCCCTCAGAGATATAGCAATCAGCCCCAGCATTTT,CATSPQRYSNQPQHF
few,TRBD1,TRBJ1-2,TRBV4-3,TGCGCCAGCAGCGCCTCGACAGGGGCTAACTATGGCTACACCTTC,CASSASTGANYGYTF
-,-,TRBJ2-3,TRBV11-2,TGTGCCAGCAGCCGATGGGGCAGGGGGGGGTCGGATACGCAGTATTTT,CASSRWGRGGSDTQYF
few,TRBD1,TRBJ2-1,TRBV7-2,TGTGCCAGCAGCTTAAGGGACAGTAACTACAATGAGCAGTTCTTC,CASSLRDSNYNEQFF
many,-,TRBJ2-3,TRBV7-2,TGTGCCAGCAGCTTATCCGCCGGTAAAAGGCCGCAGTATTTT,CASSLSAGKRPQYF
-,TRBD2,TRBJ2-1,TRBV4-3,TGCGCCAGCAGCCGAAAAATGTCGGGGGGGTACAATGAGCAGTTCTTC,CASSRKMSGGYNEQFF
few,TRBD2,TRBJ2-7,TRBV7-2,TGTGCCAGCAGCTTCACTAGCGGAGAGTTCTCCGAGCAGTACTTC,CASSFTSGEFSEQYF
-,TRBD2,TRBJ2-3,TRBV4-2,TGTGCCAGCAGCCAATGGACTAGCGGGGGGTTCACAGATACGCAGTATTTT,CASSQWTSGGFTDTQYF
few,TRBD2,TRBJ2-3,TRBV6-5,TGTGCCAGCAGTTTGACTAGCGACACAGATACGCAGTATTTT,CASSLTSDTDTQYF
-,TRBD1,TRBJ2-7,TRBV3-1,TGTGCCAGCAGCCGATACCTTTGGGGACAGGGGTCCTACGAGCAGTACTTC,CASSRYLWGQGSYEQYF
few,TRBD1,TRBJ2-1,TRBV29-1,TGCAGCGTCCCCGGGACAGCGTTCTACAATGAGCAGTTCTTC,CSVPGTAFYNEQFF
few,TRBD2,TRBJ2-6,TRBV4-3,TGCGCCAGCAGCCAATCCCCCGCGGGGGGTTTTGGGGCCAACGTCCTGACTTTC,CASSQSPAGGFGANVLTF
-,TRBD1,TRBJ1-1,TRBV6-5,TGTGCCAGCCGGGACAGGGATTATACTGAAGCTTTCTTT,CASRDRDYTEAFF
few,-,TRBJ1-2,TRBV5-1,TGCGCCAGCAGCTTGAGCAGGGGCGCTGGTGGCTACACCTTC,CASSLSRGAGGYTF
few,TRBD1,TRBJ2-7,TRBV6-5,TGTGCCAGCAGTTCTTTACGTTCCGGGACAGGTTCCTACGAGCAGTACTTC,CASSSLRSGTGSYEQYF
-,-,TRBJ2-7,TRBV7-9,TGTGCCAGCAGCCCCTCGGCCGGGTCCGGCGAGCAGTACTTC,CASSPSAGSGEQYF
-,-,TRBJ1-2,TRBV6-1,TGTGCCAGCCTCTCGGAGAAGGGTTATGGCTACACCTTC,CASLSEKGYGYTF
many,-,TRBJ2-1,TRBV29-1,TGCAGCGTTGAACAGGGACGGTTCTTC,CSVEQGRFF
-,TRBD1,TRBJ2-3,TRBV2,TGTGCCAGCAGTAACCGGGACAGGGGAACAGATACGCAGTATTTT,CASSNRDRGTDTQYF
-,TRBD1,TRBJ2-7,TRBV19,TGTGCCAGCAAGGGACAGGGGGCCTTAAAGCAGTACTTC,CASKGQGALKQYF
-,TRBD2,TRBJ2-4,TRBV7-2,TGTGCCAGCAGCCCCGGGGGGTTCAAAAACATTCAGTACTTC,CASSPGGFKNIQYF
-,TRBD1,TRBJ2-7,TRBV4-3,TGCGCCAGCAGCCAGGGACAGGGGAGAAACTACGAGCAGTACTTC,CASSQGQGRNYEQYF
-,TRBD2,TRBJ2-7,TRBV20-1,TGCAGTGCTAGAAAGGCTAGCGGGACCTCCTACGAGCAGTACTTC,CSARKASGTSYEQYF
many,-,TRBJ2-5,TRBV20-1,TGCAGTGCGCCCCGATGGGGTGGGGAGACCCAGTACTTC,CSAPRWGGETQYF
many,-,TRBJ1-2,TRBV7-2,TGTGCCAGCAGCTTAGTGTCAGGGACTGACTACACCTTC,CASSLVSGTDYTF
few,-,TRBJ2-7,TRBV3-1,TGTGCCAGCAGCCAGACAGGTCACGAGCAGTACTTC,CASSQTGHEQYF
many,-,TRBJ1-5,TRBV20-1,TGCAGTGCTAGTAGTAGGGGCAATCAGCCCCAGCATTTT,CSASSRGNQPQHF
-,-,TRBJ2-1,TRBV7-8,TGTGCCAGCAGCTGGGGGGCCTCCAATGAGCAGTTCTTC,CASSWGASNEQFF
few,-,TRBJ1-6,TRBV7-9,TGTGCCAGCAGCTTAGGGGGTCCACGCTCCTATAATTCACCCCTCCACTTT,CASSLGGPRSYNSPLHF
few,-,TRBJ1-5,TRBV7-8,TGTGCCAGCAGCTTAGGGGTAGGGGTCGGTCAGCCCCAGCATTTT,CASSLGVGVGQPQHF
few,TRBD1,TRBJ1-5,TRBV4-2,TGTGCCAGCAGCCATCCTGGACAGGATCAGCCCCAGCATTTT,CASSHPGQDQPQHF
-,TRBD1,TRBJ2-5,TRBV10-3,TGTGCCATCAGTACAGGGGACCAAGAGACCCAGTACTTC,CAISTGDQETQYF
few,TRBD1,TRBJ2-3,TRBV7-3,TGTGCCAGCAGCTTAAAGGGGGACAGGGAGAACACAGATACGCAGTATTTT,CASSLKGDRENTDTQYF
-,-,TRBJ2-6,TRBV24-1,TGTGCCACCAGTGATCCACTACAAACCAGCAACGTCCTGACTTTC,CATSDPLQTSNVLTF
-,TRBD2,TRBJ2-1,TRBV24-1,TGTGCCACCAGTGCCCTAGCGGGGGATGCCTACAATGAGCAGTTCTTC,CATSALAGDAYNEQFF
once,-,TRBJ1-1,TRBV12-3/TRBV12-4,TGTGCCAGCAGTTTAATGGGTCGGAGCACTGAAGCTTTCTTT,CASSLMGRSTEAFF
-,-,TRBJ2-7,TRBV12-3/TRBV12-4,TGTGCCAGCAGTCCCTTCGACGCCTCAAGCTCCTACGAGCAGTACTTC,CASSPFDASSSYEQYF
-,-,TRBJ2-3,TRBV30,TGTGCCTGGCGAGACGCGACCGCGGCAGATACGCAGTATTTT,CAWRDATAADTQYF
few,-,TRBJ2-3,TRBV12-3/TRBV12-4,TGTGCCAGCAGTCCTTCACAGGGAGACACAGATACGCAGTATTTT,CASSPSQGDTDTQYF
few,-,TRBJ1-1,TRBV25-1,TGTGCCAGCAGTGAATATGAGACTGAAGCTTTCTTT,CASSEYETEAFF
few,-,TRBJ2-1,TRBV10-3,TGTGCCATCAGTGAGTTCTATGAGCAGTTCTTC,CAISEFYEQFF
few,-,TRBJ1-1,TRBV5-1,TGCGCCAGCAGCCCGGATATCACGGCGACTGAAGCTTTCTTT,CASSPDITATEAFF
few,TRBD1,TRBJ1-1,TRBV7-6,TGTGCCAGCAGCTTATTTTCAGGGGGCACTGAAGCTTTCTTT,CASSLFSGGTEAFF
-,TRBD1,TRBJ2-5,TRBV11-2,TGTGCCAGCAGCGGCAGGGACAGGGCAACGGAGACCCAGTACTTC,CASSGRDRATETQYF
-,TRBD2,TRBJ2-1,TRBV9,TGTGCCAGCAGCCAAATGGGGAGCGGGAGTCTGAATGAGCAGTTCTTC,CASSQMGSGSLNEQFF
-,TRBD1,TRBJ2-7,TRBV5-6,TGTGCCAGCAGCTTGGTTGGCAGGGGGTTCCAGCAGTACTTC,CASSLVGRGFQQYF
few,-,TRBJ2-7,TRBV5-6,TGTGCCAGCAGCCCGCTTTTGGGGAGCTCCTACGAGCAGTACTTC,CASSPLLGSSYEQYF
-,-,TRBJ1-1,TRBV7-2,TGTGCCAGCAGCCGGGGTGACCGCCGAAACACTGAAGCTTTCTTT,CASSRGDRRNTEAFF
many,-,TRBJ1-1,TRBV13,TGTGCCAGCAGCTTAGGCCGCAGAACTGAAGCTTTCTTT,CASSLGRRTEAFF
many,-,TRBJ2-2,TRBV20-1,TGCAGTGCTTCAGAGGGGCCCGGGGAGCTGTTTTTT,CSASEGPGELFF
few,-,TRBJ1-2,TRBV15,TGTGCCACCAGCAGAGGAGTGGCAGCAAACTATGGCTACACCTTC,CATSRGVAANYGYTF
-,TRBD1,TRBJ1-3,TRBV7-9,TGTGCCAGCAGCCGGGGACAGCTTGGAAACACCATATATTTT,CASSRGQLGNTIYF
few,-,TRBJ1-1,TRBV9,TGTGCCAGCAGCGTACGGGGGGAGGTTAGCACTGAAGCTTTCTTT,CASSVRGEVSTEAFF
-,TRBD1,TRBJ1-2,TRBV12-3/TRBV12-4,TGTGCCAGCAGTCGCACGGGACAGGGGATTGGCTACACCTTC,CASSRTGQGIGYTF
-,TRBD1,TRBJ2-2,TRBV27,TGTGCCAGCAGTTCCCCGGGACAGATCACCGGGGAGCTGTTTTTT,CASSSPGQITGELFF
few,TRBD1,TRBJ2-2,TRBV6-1,TGTGCCAGCACCCTACAGGGGGATAACACCGGGGAGCTGTTTTTT,CASTLQGDNTGELFF